Described below is a single T cell receptor (beta chain) sequence and its context. Its antigen is still unknown. Trimming left V 4 bases short and J 9 bases short, with 10 bases between. Germline V gene data show CDR1 as MNHEY and CDR2 as SVGAGI. This CDR3 has 13 amino acids. The data are from a study of T cells in Graves' hyperthyroidism and ophthalmopathy. Study-wide points: Blood also showed most of the thyroid clonotypes that were expanded above 0.001.

Amplification targeted TCR beta CDR3 regions from RNA transcripts. HTBI primers were used for first-round RT-PCR of the TCR CDR3. TCRdb itself ran the multiplex PCR reads through MiXCR, one entry per CDR3 protein. The profile covers hundreds of thousands of distinct CDR3 sequences, with over 35% appearing a single time and more than 25% taken by the ten largest. Sequenced: blood. This clonotype was sampled from a woman in her 40s with Graves' hyperthyroidism. The V and J genes are TRBV6-5 and TRBJ1-6; D is possibly TRBD1 (5 bases). Here the CDR3 reads CASSLSGTSPLHF. Written as DNA, the CDR3 is TGTGCCAGCAGTTTATCTGGGACTTCACCCCTCCACTTT.